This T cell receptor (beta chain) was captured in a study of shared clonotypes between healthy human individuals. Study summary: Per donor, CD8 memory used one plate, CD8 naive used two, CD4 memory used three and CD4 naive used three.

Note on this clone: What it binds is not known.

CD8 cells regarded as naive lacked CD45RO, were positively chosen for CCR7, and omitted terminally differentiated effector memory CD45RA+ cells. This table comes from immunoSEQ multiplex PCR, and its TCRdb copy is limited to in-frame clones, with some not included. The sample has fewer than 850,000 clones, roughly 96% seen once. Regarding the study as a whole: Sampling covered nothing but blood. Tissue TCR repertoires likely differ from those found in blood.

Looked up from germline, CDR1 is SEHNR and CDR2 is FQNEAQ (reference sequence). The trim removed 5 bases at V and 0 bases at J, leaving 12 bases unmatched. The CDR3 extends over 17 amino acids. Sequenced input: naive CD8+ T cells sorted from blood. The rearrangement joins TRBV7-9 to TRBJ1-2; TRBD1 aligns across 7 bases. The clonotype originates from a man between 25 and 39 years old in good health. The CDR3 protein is CASSPTPGTAANYGYTF. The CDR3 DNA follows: TGTGCCAGCAGCCCGACCCCCGGGACAGCGGCTAACTATGGCTACACCTTC.